The present TCR beta chain was sequenced within a study of immune heterogeneity within non-small cell lung tumors. In a multiplex PCR, 32 V and 13 J primers amplified TCR beta CDR3. TCRdb fed the multiplex PCR reads into MiXCR, producing one record per CDR3 protein. The table includes 20,000 to 25,000 distinct CDR3 sequences, around 28% detected once. General study points: Individual patients showed largely nonoverlapping sets of high-frequency T-cell receptor beta clonotypes.

This clonotype was picked up a small number of times. Its antigen is undetermined. Bulk tumor genomic DNA was the template, and each sample received roughly 600 ng. During surgery, several far-apart biopsies were obtained from every primary tumor. These patients got curative surgery after being newly diagnosed with untreated non-small cell lung cancer. The CDR3 loop spans 16 amino acids. The V gene end was trimmed by 4 bases and the J gene end by 3 bases; junction bases not matched to a gene: 11. CDR1 MDHEN and CDR2 SYDVKM come from the germline V gene. The origin of this receptor is a man aged 40-49 years with non-small cell lung cancer. Sequencing input: lung tumor tissue. The J gene is TRBJ2-7, the V gene TRBV28; 8 bases line up with TRBD1. In DNA form, the CDR3 reads TGTGCCAGCAGTTCGGCCGGGACAGGCGCCTTCTACGAGCAGTACTTC. Its protein is CASSSAGTGAFYEQYF. Looking up the rest from reference TRBV28 and TRBJ2-7 gives the full variable domain: DVKVTQSSRYLVKRTGEKVFLECVQDMDHENMFWYRQDPGLGLRLIYFSYDVKMKEKGDIPEGYSVSREKKERFSLILESASTNQTSMYLCASSSAGTGAFYEQYFGPGTRLTVT.